Listed here is a single T cell receptor beta chain. This entry comes from a study of control samples from healthy donors and cancer patients. The ends were cut back, 0 bases at V and 13 bases at J, with 10 bases in the middle. The CDR3 extends over 12 amino acids. Germline V CDR1 and CDR2: GTSNPN, SVGIG (reference sequence). This table comes from immunoSEQ multiplex PCR, and its TCRdb copy is limited to in-frame clones, with some not included. The repertoire holds over 100,000 clones, with roughly 88% as singletons. This rearrangement joins TRBV30 to TRBJ1-6; D is uncertain. The sequencing input was blood. The receptor's source is a man aged 40-50 years in good health. CDR3 protein: CAWSVRSGPLHF. The CDR3 DNA is TGTGCCTGGAGTGTAAGGTCGGGGCCCCTCCACTTT.